This TCR beta chain was captured by sequencing in a study of OX40 agonist ivuxolimab in advanced cancers. Study background: Age averaged around 60 years (range roughly 23 to 79), and 82.7% were male. Points from the study as a whole: The study observed clonal expansion of CD4+ and CD8+ blood T cells by week 6 at 0.1 to 3.0 mg/kg. Some of the nonresponding patients also showed low levels of normalized T-cell clonal expansion.

Autoimmune disease history or systemic immunosuppression led to patients being barred. The CDR3 contains 14 residues. CDR1 and CDR2 from the germline V gene are MGHRA and YSYEKL. The ends lost 0 bases at V and 12 bases at J; junction bases unmatched: 7. Profiling relied on immunoSEQ multiplex PCR, and the TCRdb table lists in-frame clones only, not all of them. The table has roughly 75,000 clones, about 88% seen once. Concerning this clone itself: No antigen is known for it.

This specimen consisted of CD4+ or CD8+ T cells sorted from blood, obtained in a trial of the OX40 agonist ivuxolimab. The chain recombines TRBV4-1 with TRBJ2-1; the match to TRBD2 covers 8 bases. The source is an adult with an advanced solid tumor such as melanoma, head and neck, liver or kidney cancer. In DNA form, the CDR3 reads TGCGCCAGCAGCCAAGATTTCCGGGAGGGGGGGCAGTTCTTC. It yields the protein CASSQDFREGGQFF.